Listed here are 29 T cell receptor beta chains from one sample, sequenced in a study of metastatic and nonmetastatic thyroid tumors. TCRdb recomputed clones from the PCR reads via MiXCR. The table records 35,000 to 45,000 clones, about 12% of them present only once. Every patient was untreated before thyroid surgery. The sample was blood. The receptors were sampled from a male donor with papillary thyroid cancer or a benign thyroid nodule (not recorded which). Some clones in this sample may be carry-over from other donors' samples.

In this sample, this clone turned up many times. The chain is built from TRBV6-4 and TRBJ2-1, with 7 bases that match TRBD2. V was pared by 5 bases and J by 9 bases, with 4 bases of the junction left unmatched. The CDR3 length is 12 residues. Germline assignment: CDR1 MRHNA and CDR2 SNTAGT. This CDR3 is CASSPSGGEQFF. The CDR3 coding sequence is TGTGCCAGCAGTCCCTCGGGGGGTGAGCAGTTCTTC.

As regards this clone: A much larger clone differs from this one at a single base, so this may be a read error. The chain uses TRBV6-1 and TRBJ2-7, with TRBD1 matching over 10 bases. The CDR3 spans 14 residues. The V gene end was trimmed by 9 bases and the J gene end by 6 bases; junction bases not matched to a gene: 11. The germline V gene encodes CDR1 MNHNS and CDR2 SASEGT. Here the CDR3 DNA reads TGTGCCAGTAGCCCCGGGACAGGGGTCGTCGAGCAGTACTTC. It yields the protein CASSPGTGVVEQYF.

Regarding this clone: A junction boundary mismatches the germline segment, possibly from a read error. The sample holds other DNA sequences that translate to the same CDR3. Here the CDR3 DNA reads TGCGCAAGCAGTGCAGGAGGGAGCGGGGTGGGCTCCTACAATGAGCAGTTCTTC. Translation gives CASSAGGSGVGSYNEQFF. V is TRBV10-1 and J is TRBJ2-1, with 7 nucleotides matching TRBD2. The V gene's germline CDR1 is WNHNN and CDR2 SYGVQD (reference sequence). The CDR3 has 18 residues.

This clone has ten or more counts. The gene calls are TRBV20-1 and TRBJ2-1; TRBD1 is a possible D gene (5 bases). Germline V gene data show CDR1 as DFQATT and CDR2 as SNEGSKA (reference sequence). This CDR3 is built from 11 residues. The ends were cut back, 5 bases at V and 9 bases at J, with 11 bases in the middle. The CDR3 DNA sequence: TGCAGTGCTCCCAGGGTCGGTGAGCAGTTCTTC. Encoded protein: CSAPRVGEQFF.

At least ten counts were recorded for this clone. The CDR3 is CASSSSVPAKNIQYF. The CDR3 nucleotides are TGTGCCAGCAGCTCTAGCGTCCCGGCCAAAAACATTCAGTACTTC. The chain recombines TRBV11-2 with TRBJ2-4, with D maybe TRBD2 (6 bases). The CDR3 covers 15 residues. Germline V gives CDR1 SGHAT, CDR2 FQNNGV. Trimming stripped 4 bases from V and 1 base from J, with 11 bases between.

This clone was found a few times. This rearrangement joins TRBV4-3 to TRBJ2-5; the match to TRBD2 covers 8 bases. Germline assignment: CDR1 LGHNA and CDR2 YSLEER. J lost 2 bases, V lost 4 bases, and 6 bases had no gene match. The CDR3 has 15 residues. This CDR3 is CASSPSTSGQETQYF. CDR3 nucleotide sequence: TGCGCCAGCAGCCCATCAACTAGCGGTCAAGAGACCCAGTACTTC.

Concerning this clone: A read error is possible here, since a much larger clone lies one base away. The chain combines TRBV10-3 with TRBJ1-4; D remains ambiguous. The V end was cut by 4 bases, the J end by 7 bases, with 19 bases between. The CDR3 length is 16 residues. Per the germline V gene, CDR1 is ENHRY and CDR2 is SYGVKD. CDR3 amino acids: CAISVRPQWASEKLFF. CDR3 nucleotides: TGTGCCATCAGTGTACGACCCCAGTGGGCGAGTGAAAAACTGTTTTTT.

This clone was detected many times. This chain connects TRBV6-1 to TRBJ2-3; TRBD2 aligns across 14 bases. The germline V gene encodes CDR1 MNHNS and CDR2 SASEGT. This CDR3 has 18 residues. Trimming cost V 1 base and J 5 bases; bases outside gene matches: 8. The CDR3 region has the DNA TGTGCCAGCAGTGAAGATTCCGGGACTAGCGGGAGTAGAGATACGCAGTATTTT. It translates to CASSEDSGTSGSRDTQYF.

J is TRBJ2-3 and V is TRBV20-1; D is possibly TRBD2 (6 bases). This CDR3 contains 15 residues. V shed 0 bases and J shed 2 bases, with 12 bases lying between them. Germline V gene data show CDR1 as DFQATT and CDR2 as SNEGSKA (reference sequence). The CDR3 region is CSARDWRESTDTQYF. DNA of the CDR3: TGCAGTGCTAGAGATTGGAGGGAGTCCACAGATACGCAGTATTTT.

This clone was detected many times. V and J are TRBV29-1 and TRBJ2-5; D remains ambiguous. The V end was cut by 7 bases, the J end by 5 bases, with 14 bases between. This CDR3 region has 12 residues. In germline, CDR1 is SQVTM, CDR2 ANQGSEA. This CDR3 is CSAPDSTETQYF. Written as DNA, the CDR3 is TGCAGCGCCCCAGACTCCACGGAGACCCAGTACTTC. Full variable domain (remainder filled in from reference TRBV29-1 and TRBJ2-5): SAVISQKPSRDICQRGTSLTIQCQVDSQVTMMFWYRQQPGQSLTLIATANQGSEATYESGFVIDKFPISRPNLTFSTLTVSNMSPEDSSIYLCSAPDSTETQYFGPGTRLLVL.

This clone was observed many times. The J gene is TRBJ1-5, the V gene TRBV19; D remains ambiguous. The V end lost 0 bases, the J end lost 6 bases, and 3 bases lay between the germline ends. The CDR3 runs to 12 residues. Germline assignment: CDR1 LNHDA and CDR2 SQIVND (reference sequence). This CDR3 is CASSIERQPQHF. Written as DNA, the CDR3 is TGTGCCAGTAGTATAGAACGTCAGCCCCAGCATTTT.

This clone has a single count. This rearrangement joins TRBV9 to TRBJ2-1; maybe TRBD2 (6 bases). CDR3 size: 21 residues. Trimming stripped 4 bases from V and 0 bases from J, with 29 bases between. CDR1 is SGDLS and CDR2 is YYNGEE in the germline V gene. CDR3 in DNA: TGTGCCAGCAGCCCCCGGAAGGTAGCGGTAGGGCCTCCTAGCTCCTACAATGAGCAGTTCTTC. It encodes CASSPRKVAVGPPSSYNEQFF. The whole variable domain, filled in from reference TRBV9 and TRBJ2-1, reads DSGVTQTPKHLITATGQRVTLRCSPRSGDLSVYWYQQSLDQGLQFLIQYYNGEERAKGNILERFSAQQFPDLHSELNLSSLELGDSALYFCASSPRKVAVGPPSSYNEQFFGPGTRLTVL.

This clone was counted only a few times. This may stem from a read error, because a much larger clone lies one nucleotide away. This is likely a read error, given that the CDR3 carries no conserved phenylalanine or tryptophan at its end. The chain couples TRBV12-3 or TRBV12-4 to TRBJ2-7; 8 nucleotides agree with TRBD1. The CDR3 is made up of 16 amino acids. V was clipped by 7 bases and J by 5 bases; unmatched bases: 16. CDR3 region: CASIPPDRASLHEQYL. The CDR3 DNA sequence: TGTGCCAGCATCCCTCCGGACAGGGCCTCCTTACACGAGCAGTACCTC.

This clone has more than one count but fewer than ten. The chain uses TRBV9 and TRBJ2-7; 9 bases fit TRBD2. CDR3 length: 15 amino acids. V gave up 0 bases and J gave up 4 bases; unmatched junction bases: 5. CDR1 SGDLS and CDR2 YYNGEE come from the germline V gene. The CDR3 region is CASSVGSSGGYEQYF. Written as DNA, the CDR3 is TGTGCCAGCAGCGTAGGAAGTAGCGGGGGTTACGAGCAGTACTTC.

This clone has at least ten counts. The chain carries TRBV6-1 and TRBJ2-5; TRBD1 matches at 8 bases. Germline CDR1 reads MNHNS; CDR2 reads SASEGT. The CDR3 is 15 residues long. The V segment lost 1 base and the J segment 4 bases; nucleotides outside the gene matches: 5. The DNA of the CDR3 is TGTGCCAGCAGTGAAGAGGCAGGGGGCGGAGAGACCCAGTACTTC. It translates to CASSEEAGGGETQYF.

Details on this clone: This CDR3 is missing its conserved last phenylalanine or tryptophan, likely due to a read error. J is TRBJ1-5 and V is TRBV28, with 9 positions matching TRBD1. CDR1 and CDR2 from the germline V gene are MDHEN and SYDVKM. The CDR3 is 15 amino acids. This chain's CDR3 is CASSFQDRGRQPQHC. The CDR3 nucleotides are TGTGCGAGCAGTTTTCAGGACAGGGGACGTCAGCCCCAGCATTGT.

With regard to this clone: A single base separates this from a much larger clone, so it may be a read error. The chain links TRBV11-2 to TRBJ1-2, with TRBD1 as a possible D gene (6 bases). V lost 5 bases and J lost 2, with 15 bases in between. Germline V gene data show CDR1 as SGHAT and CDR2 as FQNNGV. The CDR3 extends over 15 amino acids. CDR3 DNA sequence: TGTGCCAGCAGCCAAGAAACAGGGTACAACTATGGCTACACCTTC. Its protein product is CASSQETGYNYGYTF.

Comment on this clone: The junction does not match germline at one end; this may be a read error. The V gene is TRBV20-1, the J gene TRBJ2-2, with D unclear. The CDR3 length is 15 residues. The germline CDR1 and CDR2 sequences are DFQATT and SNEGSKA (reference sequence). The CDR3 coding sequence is TGCAGTGCTAGAGATTTCGGTGCGAACACCGTGGAGCTGCTTTTT. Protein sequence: CSARDFGANTVELLF.

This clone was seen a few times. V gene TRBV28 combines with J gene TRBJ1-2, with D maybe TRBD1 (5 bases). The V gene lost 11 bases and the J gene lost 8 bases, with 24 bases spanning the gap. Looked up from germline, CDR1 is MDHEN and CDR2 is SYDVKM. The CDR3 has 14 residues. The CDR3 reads CAGGSRGFFLGYTF. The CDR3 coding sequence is TGTGCCGGGGGATCGCGGGGTTTTTTTTTGGGCTACACCTTC.

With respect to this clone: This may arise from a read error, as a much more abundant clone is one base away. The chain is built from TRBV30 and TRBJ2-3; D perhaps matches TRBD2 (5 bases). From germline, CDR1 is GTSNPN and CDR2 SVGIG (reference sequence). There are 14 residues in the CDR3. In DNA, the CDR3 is TGTGCCTGGGGTGTATACTGGAGGCCAGATACGCAGTATTTT. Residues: CAWGVYWRPDTQYF.

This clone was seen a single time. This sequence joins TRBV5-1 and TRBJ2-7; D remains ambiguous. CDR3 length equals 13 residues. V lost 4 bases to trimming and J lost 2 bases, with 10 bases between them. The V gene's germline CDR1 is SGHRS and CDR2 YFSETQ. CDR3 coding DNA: TGCGCCAGCAGCCCCCCGGACCCCTACGAGCAGTACTTC. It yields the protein CASSPPDPYEQYF. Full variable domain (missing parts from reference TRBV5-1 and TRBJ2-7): KAGVTQTPRYLIKTRGQQVTLSCSPISGHRSVSWYQQTPGQGLQFLFEYFSETQRNKGNFPGRFSGRQFSNSRSEMNVSTLELGDSALYLCASSPPDPYEQYFGPGTRLTVT.

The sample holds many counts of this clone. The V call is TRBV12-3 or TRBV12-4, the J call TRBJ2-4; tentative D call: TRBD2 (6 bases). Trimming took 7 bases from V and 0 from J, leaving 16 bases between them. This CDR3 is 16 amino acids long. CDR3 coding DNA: TGTGCCAGCACCTTCACTAGCTTTTCAGCCAAAAACATTCAGTACTTC. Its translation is CASTFTSFSAKNIQYF.

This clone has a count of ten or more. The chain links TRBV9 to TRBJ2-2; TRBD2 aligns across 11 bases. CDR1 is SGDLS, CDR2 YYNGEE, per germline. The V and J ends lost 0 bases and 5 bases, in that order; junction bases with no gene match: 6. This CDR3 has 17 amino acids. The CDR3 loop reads CASSVGSSGRATGELFF. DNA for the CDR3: TGTGCCAGCAGCGTAGGTAGTAGCGGGAGGGCGACCGGGGAGCTGTTTTTT.

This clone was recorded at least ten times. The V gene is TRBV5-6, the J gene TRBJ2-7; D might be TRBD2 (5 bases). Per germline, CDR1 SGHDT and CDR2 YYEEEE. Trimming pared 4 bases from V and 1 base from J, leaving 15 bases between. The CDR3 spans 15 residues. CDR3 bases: TGTGCCAGCAGCCCCTGGGGTAGCGAGTCCTACGAGCAGTACTTC. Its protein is CASSPWGSESYEQYF.

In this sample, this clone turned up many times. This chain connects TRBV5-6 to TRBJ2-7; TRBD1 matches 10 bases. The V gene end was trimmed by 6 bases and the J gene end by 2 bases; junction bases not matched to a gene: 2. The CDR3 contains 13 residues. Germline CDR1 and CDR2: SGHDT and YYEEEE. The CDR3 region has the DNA TGTGCCAGCACCGGACAGGGGGCCTACGAGCAGTACTTC. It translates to CASTGQGAYEQYF.

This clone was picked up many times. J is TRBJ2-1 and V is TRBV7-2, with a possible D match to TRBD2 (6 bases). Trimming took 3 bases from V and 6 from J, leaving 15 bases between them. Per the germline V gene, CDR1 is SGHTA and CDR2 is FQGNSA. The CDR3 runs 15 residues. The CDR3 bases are TGTGCCAGCAGCTTGGGGGGAGTCGGAGTCAATGAGCAGTTCTTC. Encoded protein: CASSLGGVGVNEQFF. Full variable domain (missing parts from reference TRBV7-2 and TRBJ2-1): GAGVSQSPSNKVTEKGKDVELRCDPISGHTALYWYRQSLGQGLEFLIYFQGNSAPDKSGLPSDRFSAERTGGSVSTLTIQRTQQEDSAVYLCASSLGGVGVNEQFFGPGTRLTVL.

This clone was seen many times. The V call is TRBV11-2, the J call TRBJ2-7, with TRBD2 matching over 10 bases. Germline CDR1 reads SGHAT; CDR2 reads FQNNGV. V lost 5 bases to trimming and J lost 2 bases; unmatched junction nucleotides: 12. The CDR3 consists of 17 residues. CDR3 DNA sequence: TGTGCCAGCAGCCCACACGCGCCAGCGGGAGGGCCCTACGAGCAGTACTTC. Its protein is CASSPHAPAGGPYEQYF.

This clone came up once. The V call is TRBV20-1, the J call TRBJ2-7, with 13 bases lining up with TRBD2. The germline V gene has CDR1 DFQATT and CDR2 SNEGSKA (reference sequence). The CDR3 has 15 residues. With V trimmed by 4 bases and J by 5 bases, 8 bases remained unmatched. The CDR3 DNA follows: TGCAGTGCTATCCTCACTAGCGGGAGGGCCCACGAGCAGTACTTC. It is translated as CSAILTSGRAHEQYF.

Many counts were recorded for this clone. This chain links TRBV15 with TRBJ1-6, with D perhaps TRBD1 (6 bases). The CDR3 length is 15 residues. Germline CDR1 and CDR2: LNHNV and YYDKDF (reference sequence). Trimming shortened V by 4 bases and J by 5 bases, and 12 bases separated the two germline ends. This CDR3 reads CATSINHRDNSPLHF. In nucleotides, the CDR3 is TGTGCCACCAGCATCAATCACAGGGATAATTCACCCCTCCACTTT. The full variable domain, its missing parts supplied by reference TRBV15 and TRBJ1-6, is DAMVIQNPRYQVTQFGKPVTLSCSQTLNHNVMYWYQQKSSQAPKLLFHYYDKDFNNEADTPDNFQSRRPNTSFCFLDIRSPGLGDTAMYLCATSINHRDNSPLHFGNGTRLTVT.